These 5 T cell receptor beta chains came from one sample sequenced in a study of molecular identifiers for immune sequencing clone quantification (dated by TCRdb to 2016 to 2019). Libraries were made using PCR. The instrument was an Illumina HiSeq 4000. TCRdb passed the public sequencing reads through fastp at Q25 and MiXCR, retaining productive beta sequences. Identical CDR3 proteins give one entry, which carries the most common genes and DNA. Recorded for this sample are about 70,000 distinct CDR3 sequences; under 20% of them occurred a single time. Less than 2% of the sample is in the top ten clones. Sample: naive CD8+ T cells from blood, with Jurkat cell RNA spiked in. What the cell subset or site label conveys for this sample: FACS-sorted CD8+CD4-CCR7+CD45RA+ naive T cells. The receptors were gathered from a human donor in good health. Some libraries in this study had Jurkat cell RNA spiked in.

This clonotype was detected ten times or more. V usage is TRBV6-5 and J usage is TRBJ2-5; D gene uncertain. In germline, CDR1 is MNHEY, CDR2 SVGAGI. Trimming took 6 bases from V and 5 from J, leaving 13 bases between them. CDR3 length: 13 residues. For the CDR3, the DNA is TGTGCCAGCAGGGTACTGGGAAAGGAGACCCAGTACTTC. Translated: CASRVLGKETQYF.

The chain is built from TRBV27 and TRBJ1-1, with 7 nucleotides matching TRBD1. The CDR3 runs 14 residues. In germline, CDR1 is MNHEY, CDR2 SMNVEV (reference sequence). V lost 6 bases to trimming and J lost 1 base; unmatched junction nucleotides: 5. The CDR3 here is CASRKGQPNTEAFF. CDR3 sequence (DNA): TGTGCCAGCAGAAAGGGACAGCCGAACACTGAAGCTTTCTTT.

This clonotype occurred many times. This sequence joins TRBV6-1 and TRBJ1-6; unclear D gene. The CDR3 has 16 residues. V gave up 1 base and J gave up 0 bases, with 7 bases separating them. Per germline, CDR1 MNHNS and CDR2 SASEGT. The DNA for the CDR3 is TGTGCCAGCAGTGAAGAGTACAGCTCCTATAATTCACCCCTCCACTTT. Its protein product is CASSEEYSSYNSPLHF.

This clonotype was counted at least ten times. This chain joins TRBV2 and TRBJ1-1; TRBD1 matches 8 bases. CDR1 is SNHLY and CDR2 is FYNNEI in the germline V gene. This CDR3 comprises 15 residues. V lost 0 bases and J lost 3; bases outside the gene matches: 3. CDR3 region: CASSEAGQVYTEAFF. Here the CDR3 DNA reads TGTGCCAGCAGTGAAGCGGGACAGGTCTACACTGAAGCTTTCTTT.

This clonotype has at least ten counts. This chain uses TRBV7-8 with TRBJ2-5; D may be TRBD2 (6 bases). CDR3 length equals 15 residues. Trimming removed 7 bases from V and 2 bases from J, with 17 bases in between. Germline assignment: CDR1 SGHVS and CDR2 FQNEAQ. The DNA of the CDR3 is TGTGCCAGCACCAAGCGGGCAGGACCTCAAGAGACCCAGTACTTC. As protein: CASTKRAGPQETQYF.